This is a list of T cell receptor beta chains from one sample in a study of CD8 T cells in ankylosing spondylitis. One entry per CDR3 protein, called by TCRdb with MiXCR from the 5' RACE reads. The table records about 200,000 distinct CDR3 sequences, more than 10% of them present only once. Sequenced sample: blood, either unsorted or a sorted T cell fraction (not recorded which). The receptors stem from a male donor with ankylosing spondylitis or in good health (not recorded which). Both conserved end residues are part of each CDR3. Size is omitted from some rows. Given values are once, few, many or a class for expanded clones.

TRBJ2-1 | - | TRBV19 | CASSIALRSGDYNEQFF
TRBJ2-7 | few | TRBV18 | CASSPGSGAYEQYF
TRBJ2-7 | - | TRBV11-2 | CASSLGATSGSYEQYF
TRBJ2-7 | few | TRBV11-2 | CASSPRTVPAYEQYF
TRBJ2-5 | - | TRBV20-1 | CSAWTETQYF
TRBJ1-1 | - | TRBV7-6 | CASSLVEGTEAFF
TRBJ2-1 | - | TRBV11-3 | CASISTGGDEQFF
TRBJ2-1 | few | TRBV20-1 | CSAGLAGGLVDEQFF
TRBJ2-7 | - | TRBV7-9 | CASSLPQGLSSYEQYF
TRBJ2-4 | few | TRBV30 | CAWSGGAAKNIQYF
TRBJ2-2 | - | TRBV3-1 | CASSQDASGGRGGELFF
TRBJ1-2 | - | TRBV10-3 | CAISDRQNWGGYTF
TRBJ2-7 | few | TRBV20-1 | CSARVEGRGEQYF
TRBJ2-7 | few | TRBV12-3/TRBV12-4 | CASSRETESYEQYF